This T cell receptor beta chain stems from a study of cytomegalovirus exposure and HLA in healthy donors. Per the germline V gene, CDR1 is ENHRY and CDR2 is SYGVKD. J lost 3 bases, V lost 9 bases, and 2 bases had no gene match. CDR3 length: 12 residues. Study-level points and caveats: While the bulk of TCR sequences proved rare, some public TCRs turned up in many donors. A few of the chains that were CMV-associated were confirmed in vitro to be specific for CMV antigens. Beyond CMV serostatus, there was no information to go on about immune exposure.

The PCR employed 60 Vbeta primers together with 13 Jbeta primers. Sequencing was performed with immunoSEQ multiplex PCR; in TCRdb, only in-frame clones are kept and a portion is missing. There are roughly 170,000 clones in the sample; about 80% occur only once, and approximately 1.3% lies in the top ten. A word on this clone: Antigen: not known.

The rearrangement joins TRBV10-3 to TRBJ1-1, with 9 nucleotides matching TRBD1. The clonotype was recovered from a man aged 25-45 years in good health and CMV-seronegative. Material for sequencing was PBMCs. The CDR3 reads CAIQGADTEAFF. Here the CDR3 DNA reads TGTGCCATACAGGGGGCGGACACTGAAGCTTTCTTT.